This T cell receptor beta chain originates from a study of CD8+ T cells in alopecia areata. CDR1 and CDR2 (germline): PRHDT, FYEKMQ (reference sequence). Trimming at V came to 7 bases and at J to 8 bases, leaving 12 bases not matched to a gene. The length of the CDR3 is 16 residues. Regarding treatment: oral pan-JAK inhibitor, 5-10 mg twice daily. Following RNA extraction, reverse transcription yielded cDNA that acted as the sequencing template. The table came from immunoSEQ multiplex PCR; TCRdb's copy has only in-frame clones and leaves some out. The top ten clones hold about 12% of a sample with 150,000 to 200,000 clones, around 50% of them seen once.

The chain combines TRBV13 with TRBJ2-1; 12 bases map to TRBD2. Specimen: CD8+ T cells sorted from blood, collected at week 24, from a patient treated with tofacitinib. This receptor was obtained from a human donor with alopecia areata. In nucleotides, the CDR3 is TGTGCCAGCACCGAACACGGGACTAGCGGGTACTATGAGCAGTTCTTC. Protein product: CASTEHGTSGYYEQFF.